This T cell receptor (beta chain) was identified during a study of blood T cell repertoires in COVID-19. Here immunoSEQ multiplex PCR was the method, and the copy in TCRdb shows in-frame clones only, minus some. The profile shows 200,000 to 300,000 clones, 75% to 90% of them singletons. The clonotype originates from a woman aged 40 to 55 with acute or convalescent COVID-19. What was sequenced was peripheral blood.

The CDR3 DNA is TGTGCCAGCGGATATACCGGGTACTATGGCTACACCTTC. Amino acids: CASGYTGYYGYTF. The V gene is TRBV6-5, the J gene TRBJ1-2; no reliable D call. V lost 8 bases and J 3 bases, leaving 13 bases between the germline ends. CDR3 length equals 13 residues. CDR1 and CDR2 (germline): MNHEY, SVGAGI.